This T cell receptor beta chain was identified in a study of beta chain features in type 1 diabetes. Study-wide points: For TCRB rearrangement, an influence of HLA type remained unresolved here.

V gave up 4 bases and J gave up 0 bases; unmatched junction bases: 6. Germline CDR1 reads MGHRA; CDR2 reads YSYEKL. This CDR3 contains 17 residues. A few counts support this clone. Its antigen is undetermined. Every bit of the isolated RNA underwent reverse transcription, so sequencing read expressed TCRB transcripts. The assay was immunoSEQ multiplex PCR, and TCRdb's table has in-frame clones only and misses some. Of 150,000 to 190,000 clones in the sample, around 8.5% are singletons; the top ten hold around 0.65%. The chain uses TRBV4-1 and TRBJ2-6, with 7 bases identical to TRBD1. The sequencing input was central memory CD4+ T cells from blood. This receptor was identified in a man between 18 and 29 years old in good health. This CDR3 reads CASSRGTALSGANVLTF. In DNA form, the CDR3 reads TGCGCCAGCAGCCGAGGGACAGCGCTCTCTGGGGCCAACGTCCTGACTTTC.